A single sample gave rise to the 14 T cell receptor beta chains below, sequenced in a study of cytotoxic CD8 clonotypes in ibrutinib-treated CLL. TCRdb's table, derived via immunoSEQ multiplex PCR, lists solely in-frame clones and lacks some. The sample shows 270,000 or so clones, roughly 76% of them seen only once. Sequenced material: PBMCs, taken at disease progression, from a patient treated with ibrutinib. These receptors originate from a human donor with chronic lymphocytic leukemia.

The V gene is TRBV5-1, the J gene TRBJ2-5; the D gene is possibly TRBD2 (6 bases). V was shortened by 2 bases and J by 0 bases, with 14 bases between the two germline ends. Germline V CDR1 and CDR2: SGHRS, YFSETQ. The CDR3 spans 16 residues. The CDR3 spells CASSFDSLANQETQYF. The CDR3 DNA is TGCGCCAGCAGCTTCGATTCCCTAGCGAACCAAGAGACCCAGTACTTC.

The J gene is TRBJ2-2, the V gene TRBV7-9; unclear D gene. Trimming removed 10 bases at V and 4 bases at J, with 19 bases between. There are 15 residues in the CDR3. CDR1 SEHNR and CDR2 FQNEAQ come from the germline V gene (reference sequence). DNA of the CDR3: TGTGCCACCTCCGGGCCACGGGCGAGCACCGGGGAGCTGTTTTTT. Encoded protein: CATSGPRASTGELFF.

The chain combines TRBV19 with TRBJ2-2, with TRBD2 matching 10 bases. CDR1 and CDR2 from the germline V gene are LNHDA and SQIVND (reference sequence). V gave up 5 bases and J gave up 5 bases; unmatched junction bases: 5. The CDR3 length is 15 residues. The CDR3 sequence: CASSRASGSTGELFF. CDR3 nucleotides: TGTGCCAGTAGTCGCGCTAGCGGGAGTACCGGGGAGCTGTTTTTT. Looking up the rest from reference TRBV19 and TRBJ2-2 gives the full variable domain: DGGITQSPKYLFRKEGQNVTLSCEQNLNHDAMYWYRQDPGQGLRLIYYSQIVNDFQKGDIAEGYSVSREKKESFPLTVTSAQKNPTAFYLCASSRASGSTGELFFGEGSRLTVL.

This clone has more than one count but fewer than ten. The V gene is TRBV7-6, the J gene TRBJ2-7; D gene uncertain. The CDR3 totals 14 residues. Germline values: CDR1 SGHVS, CDR2 FNYEAQ. V shed 1 base and J shed 4 bases, with 11 bases lying between them. CDR3: CASSLDSSGYEQYF. CDR3 DNA: TGTGCCAGCAGCTTAGACTCTTCGGGTTACGAGCAGTACTTC.

The rearrangement links TRBV25-1 to TRBJ2-7; 8 nucleotides line up with TRBD1. CDR1 and CDR2 from the germline V gene are MGHDK and SYGVNS. V trimming: 3 bases; J trimming: 4 bases; junction bases outside the gene matches: 11. The CDR3 is 16 amino acids. CDR3 amino acids: CASSDIAADREYEQYF. The CDR3 DNA sequence: TGTGCCAGCAGTGATATAGCTGCGGACAGGGAGTACGAGCAGTACTTC.

The sample holds a few counts of this clone. The CDR3 nucleotides are TGTGCCAGCAGCCGGGACCTACTCTACGAGCAGTACTTC. It is translated as CASSRDLLYEQYF. The chain recombines TRBV6-1 with TRBJ2-7; D might be TRBD1 or TRBD2, each matching 5 bases. CDR1 is MNHNS, CDR2 SASEGT, per germline. The CDR3 has 13 residues. V was clipped by 6 bases and J by 3 bases, with 12 bases between them.

V usage is TRBV5-6 and J usage is TRBJ2-2; a weak D match, TRBD1 (5 bases). Germline lookup yields CDR1 SGHDT and CDR2 YYEEEE. Trimming shortened V by 0 bases and J by 4 bases, and 13 bases separated the two germline ends. This CDR3 contains 16 residues. CDR3 nucleotide sequence: TGTGCCAGCAGCTTGGTTTCAGGGCCCCGCACCGGGGAGCTGTTTTTT. Translated, it gives CASSLVSGPRTGELFF.

This chain uses TRBV4-1 with TRBJ1-2; 9 bases map to TRBD1. CDR3 size: 16 residues. V was pared by 3 bases and J by 4 bases, with 9 bases of the junction left unmatched. CDR1 is MGHRA and CDR2 is YSYEKL in the germline V gene. CDR3 residues: CASSQPGTGSGYGYTF. Written as DNA, the CDR3 is TGCGCCAGCAGCCAGCCAGGGACAGGGAGTGGCTATGGCTACACCTTC.

This chain joins TRBV19 and TRBJ2-1; 11 positions match TRBD1. CDR3 length: 16 amino acids. The ends lost 5 bases at V and 8 bases at J; junction bases unmatched: 11. Per the germline V gene, CDR1 is LNHDA and CDR2 is SQIVND (reference sequence). For the CDR3, the DNA is TGTGCCAGTAGTGCGGACAGGGGGCGCTGGGGTGATGAGCAGTTCTTC. Its protein is CASSADRGRWGDEQFF.

The chain carries TRBV6-6 and TRBJ2-1; 9 bases are shared with TRBD1. The CDR3 consists of 13 residues. V was clipped by 6 bases and J by 8 bases; unmatched bases: 5. CDR1 MNHNY and CDR2 SVGAGI come from the germline V gene (reference sequence). The CDR3 here is CASSHTGGHEQFF. CDR3 bases: TGTGCCAGCAGCCACACAGGGGGCCATGAGCAGTTCTTC.

The genes are TRBV11-2 and TRBJ2-7; D possibly matches TRBD1 or TRBD2 (6 bases each). Trimming pared 5 bases from V and 3 bases from J, leaving 17 bases between. The CDR3 has 15 amino acids. CDR1 is SGHAT and CDR2 is FQNNGV in the germline V gene. The CDR3 loop reads CASSQRGVEDYEQYF. CDR3 nucleotide sequence: TGTGCCAGCAGCCAAAGGGGGGTTGAAGACTACGAGCAGTACTTC.

The V and J genes are TRBV29-1 and TRBJ1-2; D remains unclear. The V gene lost 4 bases and the J gene lost 0 bases, with 9 bases spanning the gap. The CDR3 runs 13 residues. Germline V gene sequence: CDR1 SQVTM, CDR2 ANQGSEA. The CDR3 nucleotides read TGCAGCGTTGGAGATTGGGCTAACTATGGCTACACCTTC. It yields the protein CSVGDWANYGYTF.

The chain recombines TRBV4-1 with TRBJ1-5, with TRBD1 matching over 8 bases. With V trimmed by 3 bases and J by 4 bases, 8 bases remained unmatched. Per germline, CDR1 MGHRA and CDR2 YSYEKL. This CDR3 contains 16 residues. CDR3 nucleotides: TGCGCCAGCAGCCATAATCAGGGGGCGAATAATCAGCCCCAGCATTTT. It specifies CASSHNQGANNQPQHF.

V gene TRBV6-5 combines with J gene TRBJ2-3; the D is unclear. Germline CDR1 MNHEY, CDR2 SVGAGI. This CDR3 spans 13 amino acids. The germline V and J ends were trimmed by 8 bases and 2 bases, with 11 bases remaining between them. CDR3 sequence: CASWAENTDTQYF. In nucleotides, the CDR3 is TGTGCCAGCTGGGCAGAGAACACAGATACGCAGTATTTT.